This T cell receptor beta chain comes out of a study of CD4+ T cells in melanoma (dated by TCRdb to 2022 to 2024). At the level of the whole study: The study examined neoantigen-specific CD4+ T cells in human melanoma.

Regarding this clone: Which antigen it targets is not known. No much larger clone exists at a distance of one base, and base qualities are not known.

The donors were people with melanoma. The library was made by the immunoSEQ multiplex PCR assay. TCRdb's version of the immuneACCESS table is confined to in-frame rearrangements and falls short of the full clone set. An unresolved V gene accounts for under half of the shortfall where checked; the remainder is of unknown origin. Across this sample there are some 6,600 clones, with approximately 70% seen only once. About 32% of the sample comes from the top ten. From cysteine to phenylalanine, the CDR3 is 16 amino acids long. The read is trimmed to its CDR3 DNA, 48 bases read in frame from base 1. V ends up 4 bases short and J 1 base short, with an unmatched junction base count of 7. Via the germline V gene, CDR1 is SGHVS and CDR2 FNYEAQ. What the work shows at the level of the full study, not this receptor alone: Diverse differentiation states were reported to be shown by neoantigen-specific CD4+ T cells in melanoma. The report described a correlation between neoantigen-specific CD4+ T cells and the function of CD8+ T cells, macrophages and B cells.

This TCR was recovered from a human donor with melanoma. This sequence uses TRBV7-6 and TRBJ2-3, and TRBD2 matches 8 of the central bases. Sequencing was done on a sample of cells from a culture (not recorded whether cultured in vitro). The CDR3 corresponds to CASSYTTGLGTDTQYF. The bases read TGTGCCAGCAGCTATACCACGGGACTAGGCACAGATACGCAGTATTTT.